One T cell receptor (beta chain) is described in this entry. What it binds is unknown. The sample belongs to a study of T cell repertoires in cytomegalovirus infection. Whole-study context: Based on public TCR beta signatures, there were indications of CMV infection and of a matching HLA type.

TCRdb passed the reads through MiXCR, listing each CDR3 protein once. The sample holds some 350,000 distinct CDR3 sequences, roughly 18% seen once. Study-wide results and caveats: Carriers of CMV plus the relevant HLA were identified by cumulative public TCR beta family frequency.

Germline loops: CDR1 KGHSH, CDR2 LQKENI. This CDR3 comprises 14 residues. With V trimmed by 3 bases and J by 7 bases, 6 bases remained unmatched. Sequencing was done on a sample of PBMCs. The sequence derives from a human donor in good health (CMV status not recorded). Some clones in this sample may be carry-over from other donors' samples. The rearrangement uses TRBV18 and TRBJ2-5; 9 nucleotides agree with TRBD2. The CDR3 loop reads CASSPPSGAGTQYF. CDR3 in DNA: TGTGCCAGCTCACCGCCTAGCGGGGCCGGGACCCAGTACTTC. Combining the CDR3 with reference TRBV18 and TRBJ2-5 gives the whole variable domain NAGVMQNPRHLVRRRGQEARLRCSPMKGHSHVYWYRQLPEEGLKFMVYLQKENIIDESGMPKERFSAEFPKEGPSILRIQQVVRGDSAAYFCASSPPSGAGTQYFGPGTRLLVL.